This TCR beta chain emerged from a study of human T cells and chemical hapten exposure. This clonotype was found many times. Time point reported: patch test 1, 2 weeks after DPC sensitization. Specified treatment: therapeutic diphenylcyclopropenone sensitization with weekly scalp DPC. Extraction yielded total RNA from whole blood (unfractionated). Each CDR3 protein gets one entry after TCRdb re-called the RACE reads with MiXCR. This sample has around 380,000 distinct CDR3 sequences, with around 5% found just once. V lost 3 bases and J lost 6, with 12 bases in between. The CDR3 sequence is 13 residues long.

This receptor was obtained from a woman in her 50s with alopecia areata. Some clones in this sample may be carry-over from other donors' samples. The rearrangement joins TRBV12-3 or TRBV12-4 to TRBJ2-7; D ambiguous. The specimen was whole blood, collected in connection with sensitization to the hapten diphenylcyclopropenone (DPC). In DNA, the CDR3 is TGTGCCAGCAGTTTTCGGGCCGCACCCGAGCAGTACTTC. Its protein is CASSFRAAPEQYF.